These T cell receptor beta chains were read from a single sample in a study of T cells after yellow fever vaccination. TCRdb fed the 5' RACE reads into MiXCR, producing one record per CDR3 protein. Here the sample spans roughly 94,000 distinct CDR3 sequences, approximately 8.4% being singletons. Sequencing used CD8+ T cells not binding an NS4B(214-222) dextramer, sorted from PBMCs, obtained roughly 15 days after the first yellow fever vaccination. The receptor source for this set is a man between 18 and 29 years old who received the YFV17D yellow fever vaccine. The CDR3 runs from the conserved cysteine through the conserved F or W. Fields, in order: D gene, J gene, clone size, V gene, CDR3 DNA, CDR3 protein. D genes are given only for firm matches. The size of a clone is reported for some rows only, either as once, few or many, or as a class for expanded clones.

TRBD2 | TRBJ2-2 | few | TRBV5-4 | TGTGCCAGCAGCCACGGGACTAGCGTTATCGGGGAGCTGTTTTTT | CASSHGTSVIGELFF
TRBD2 | TRBJ2-1 | few | TRBV7-2 | TGTGCCAGCAGCTTGAGCCTAGCGGGGGGTAGCTCCTACAATGAGCAGTTCTTC | CASSLSLAGGSSYNEQFF
TRBD1 | TRBJ2-5 | - | TRBV4-2 | TGTGCCAGCAGCCCGCGGACGACAGGGAGAGGGGAGACCCAGTACTTC | CASSPRTTGRGETQYF
TRBD1 | TRBJ2-5 | - | TRBV4-1 | TGCGCCAGCAGCCAAGCCGGACAGGAAGAGACCCAGTACTTC | CASSQAGQEETQYF
- | TRBJ2-7 | few | TRBV30 | TGTGCCTGGAGTGGGGCAGGGGGGGGGGCAGACGAGCAGTACTTC | CAWSGAGGGADEQYF
- | TRBJ1-2 | - | TRBV6-5 | TGTGCCAGCAGTTACTCGATAGACATCTATGGCTACACCTTC | CASSYSIDIYGYTF
- | TRBJ2-1 | - | TRBV7-2 | TGTGCCAGCAGCTACACAGGGGAGGTTCGCAATGAGCAGTTCTTC | CASSYTGEVRNEQFF
TRBD1 | TRBJ1-2 | few | TRBV15 | TGTGCCACCAGCAGAGGGGACAGGGGAGAGATTGGTGGCTACACCTTC | CATSRGDRGEIGGYTF
- | TRBJ1-1 | few | TRBV10-3 | TGTGCCACCTCGACAGGAAAAAACACTGAAGCTTTCTTT | CATSTGKNTEAFF
TRBD2 | TRBJ2-3 | - | TRBV29-1 | TGCAGCATCCAAGGGACTAGCGGGGGAAGAGATACGCAGTATTTT | CSIQGTSGGRDTQYF
- | TRBJ1-1 | - | TRBV7-9 | TGTGCCAGCAGCTTAACGGCGAAGACTGAAGCTTTCTTT | CASSLTAKTEAFF
- | TRBJ1-2 | - | TRBV11-2 | TGTGCCAGCAGCCCGACGACAGCTTCTAACTATGGCTACACCTTC | CASSPTTASNYGYTF
TRBD1 | TRBJ2-3 | few | TRBV5-1 | TGCGCCAGCAGCTTGACGGGACAGGGGACCTCAGATACGCAGTATTTT | CASSLTGQGTSDTQYF
- | TRBJ1-4 | few | TRBV4-2 | TGTGCCAGCAGCCAAGATTTGGCAGTTAATGAAAAACTGTTTTTT | CASSQDLAVNEKLFF
- | TRBJ2-3 | many | TRBV7-2 | TGTGCCAGCAGCTTATTCACAGATACGCAGTATTTT | CASSLFTDTQYF
- | TRBJ2-5 | - | TRBV4-3 | TGCGCCAGCAGTCCCAAGATCAGAGCGGCGGCAGAGACCCAGTACTTC | CASSPKIRAAAETQYF
TRBD1 | TRBJ2-2 | few | TRBV4-1 | TGCGCCAGCAGCCAAGTGGGGACAGGGAGGGCCGGGGAGCTGTTTTTT | CASSQVGTGRAGELFF
- | TRBJ1-1 | few | TRBV6-2/TRBV6-3 | TGTGCCAGCAGTTACTCGATGGTGAACACTGAAGCTTTCTTT | CASSYSMVNTEAFF
- | TRBJ1-5 | - | TRBV6-5 | TGTGCCAGCAGTTATAAGAGCAATCAGCCCCAGCATTTT | CASSYKSNQPQHF
- | TRBJ2-1 | many | TRBV27 | TGTGCCAGCAGTAGAAGAGGTCAGAGTGAGCAGTTCTTC | CASSRRGQSEQFF
- | TRBJ1-2 | few | TRBV7-2 | TGTGCCAGCAGCTTAGTCGTCTGGGGCTTTGGCTATGGCTACACCTTC | CASSLVVWGFGYGYTF
- | TRBJ1-1 | few | TRBV6-6 | TGTGCCAGCAAACAGGGAACTGAAGCTTTCTTT | CASKQGTEAFF
- | TRBJ2-6 | - | TRBV7-9 | TGTGCCAGCAGCTTAGGAGGTCTTGGGGCCAACGTCCTGACTTTC | CASSLGGLGANVLTF
- | TRBJ1-6 | few | TRBV7-9 | TGTGCCAGCAGCTCAGGCTGGCAGGGCCCGGATTCACCCCTCCACTTT | CASSSGWQGPDSPLHF
- | TRBJ2-1 | few | TRBV20-1 | TGCAGTGCTAACGAGGACCGGACCTACAATGAGCAGTTCTTC | CSANEDRTYNEQFF
TRBD2 | TRBJ2-2 | - | TRBV9 | TGTGCCAGCAGCTCAACGACGCCGGGAGGGAACACCGGGGAGCTGTTTTTT | CASSSTTPGGNTGELFF
- | TRBJ1-5 | few | TRBV4-1 | TGCGCCAGCAGCCAAGCAGGGGCAGGATGGGGCAATCAGCCCCAGCATTTT | CASSQAGAGWGNQPQHF
TRBD1 | TRBJ2-4 | few | TRBV14 | TGTGCCAGCAGCTCGACAGGGGCGATAGCCAAAAACATTCAGTACTTC | CASSSTGAIAKNIQYF
- | TRBJ1-1 | - | TRBV4-3 | TGCGCCAGAAGCCCGAAACTAACAGGGCCTGAAGCTTTCTTT | CARSPKLTGPEAFF
- | TRBJ1-1 | - | TRBV12-3/TRBV12-4 | TGTGCCAGCAGTCCCTCAACAGAGAACACTGAAGCTTTCTTT | CASSPSTENTEAFF
- | TRBJ1-5 | - | TRBV15 | TGTGCCACCAGCAGAGAGCCACTGGTTTACGATAGCAATCAGCCCCAGCATTTT | CATSREPLVYDSNQPQHF
- | TRBJ2-5 | - | TRBV4-2 | TGTGCCAGCAGCCAAGGGGGCAACCAAGAGACCCAGTACTTC | CASSQGGNQETQYF
- | TRBJ2-7 | - | TRBV6-5 | TGTGCCAGCAGTTACCTCTTGGGAGACAGCTCCTACGAGCAGTACTTC | CASSYLLGDSSYEQYF
- | TRBJ2-2 | few | TRBV11-3 | TGTGCCAGCAGCCCCTGGGCAGACTCGAACACCGGGGAGCTGTTTTTT | CASSPWADSNTGELFF
- | TRBJ2-2 | - | TRBV20-1 | TGCAGTGCTAGAGATTTCGCAGGGGACACCGGGGAGCTGTTTTTT | CSARDFAGDTGELFF
TRBD2 | TRBJ2-1 | many | TRBV7-2 | TGTGCCAGCAGCGCCTACGGGGGGGTCCTCGATGAGCAGTTCTTC | CASSAYGGVLDEQFF
TRBD1 | TRBJ1-4 | few | TRBV12-3/TRBV12-4 | TGTGCCAGCAGTAGAGACTTGGACAGGCGGTGGGAAAAACTGTTTTTT | CASSRDLDRRWEKLFF
TRBD1 | TRBJ2-1 | - | TRBV27 | TGTGCCAGCAGTTTACCGGGACAGGGACGGAATGAGCAGTTCTTC | CASSLPGQGRNEQFF
- | TRBJ1-2 | - | TRBV9 | TGTGCCAGCAGCGTACCAGCTTATGGCTACACCTTC | CASSVPAYGYTF
TRBD2 | TRBJ2-1 | - | TRBV6-1 | TGTGCCAGCAGTCAAGGGACTAGTCGAGGGAATGAGCAGTTCTTC | CASSQGTSRGNEQFF
- | TRBJ2-3 | - | TRBV5-1 | TGCGCCAGCAGCCCCCCCGGGGCGAGCACAGATACGCAGTATTTT | CASSPPGASTDTQYF
- | TRBJ2-2 | many | TRBV12-3/TRBV12-4 | TGTGCCAGCGGGGGGTCCAGGACCGGGGAGCTGTTTTTT | CASGGSRTGELFF